A selection of T cell receptor beta chains follows, all from one sample in a study of blood T cells in healthy people across ages. TCRdb ran MiXCR on the 5' RACE reads and lists one entry per CDR3 protein. Among 1,500,000 or so distinct CDR3 sequences, approximately 59% were seen once, and the ten largest hold 5.5% to 8%. The sample taken for sequencing was blood. The receptor set was obtained from a man younger than 35 in good health. The CDR3 runs from the conserved cysteine through the conserved F or W. The order of the fields is V gene, clone size, D gene, J gene, CDR3 protein, CDR3 DNA. A D gene is named only where the DNA matches it firmly. A row's size may be missing; if present it is once, few, many or a size class.

V: TRBV11-2; size: few; D: TRBD2; J: TRBJ2-3; CDR3: CASSLIKSAGFTDTQYF; DNA: TGTGCCAGCAGCTTAATCAAGTCAGCGGGGTTCACAGATACGCAGTATTTT
V: TRBV6-2/TRBV6-3; size: few; D: -; J: TRBJ1-1; CDR3: CASRYTGGNTEAFF; DNA: TGTGCCAGCAGGTATACAGGAGGTAACACTGAAGCTTTCTTT
V: TRBV29-1; size: -; D: TRBD2; J: TRBJ2-2; CDR3: CSALLAGVNTGELFF; DNA: TGCAGCGCTCTCCTAGCGGGAGTGAACACCGGGGAGCTGTTTTTT
V: TRBV6-5; size: -; D: -; J: TRBJ1-5; CDR3: CASSNRAQPQHF; DNA: TGTGCCAGCAGCAACCGGGCCCAGCCCCAGCATTTT
V: TRBV14; size: -; D: -; J: TRBJ1-5; CDR3: CASSQVHGQPQHF; DNA: TGTGCCAGCAGCCAAGTTCATGGTCAGCCCCAGCATTTT
V: TRBV5-1; size: many; D: TRBD1; J: TRBJ1-5; CDR3: CASSSGQGDQPQHF; DNA: TGTGCCAGCTCCTCTGGACAGGGCGATCAGCCCCAGCATTTT
V: TRBV5-1; size: -; D: TRBD2; J: TRBJ2-4; CDR3: CASSPGLGGNIQYF; DNA: TGCGCCAGCAGCCCGGGACTAGGAGGAAACATTCAGTACTTC
V: TRBV2; size: -; D: TRBD1; J: TRBJ2-7; CDR3: CASSGQGPYEQYF; DNA: TGTGCCAGCAGTGGACAGGGCCCCTACGAGCAGTACTTC
V: TRBV6-1; size: -; D: -; J: TRBJ1-1; CDR3: CASSKTVTEAFF; DNA: TGTGCCAGCAGCAAGACAGTCACTGAAGCTTTCTTT
V: TRBV5-1; size: -; D: TRBD2; J: TRBJ2-1; CDR3: CASHGTSGSPYNEQFF; DNA: TGCGCCAGCCACGGGACTAGCGGGTCCCCCTACAATGAGCAGTTCTTC
V: TRBV12-3/TRBV12-4; size: -; D: -; J: TRBJ2-4; CDR3: CASKVGKNIQYF; DNA: TGTGCCAGCAAGGTTGGCAAAAACATTCAGTACTTC
V: TRBV12-3/TRBV12-4; size: few; D: -; J: TRBJ2-7; CDR3: CASSFGGAAEQYF; DNA: TGTGCCAGCAGTTTTGGGGGGGCTGCGGAGCAGTACTTC
V: TRBV6-5; size: -; D: TRBD2; J: TRBJ2-1; CDR3: CASSSRGLAGASNEQFF; DNA: TGTGCCAGCAGTTCTCGCGGACTAGCGGGGGCATCCAATGAGCAGTTCTTC
V: TRBV4-2; size: -; D: -; J: TRBJ2-1; CDR3: CASSQNPYNEQFF; DNA: TGTGCCAGCAGCCAAAACCCCTACAATGAGCAGTTCTTC
V: TRBV5-1; size: -; D: TRBD2; J: TRBJ2-3; CDR3: CASSLSALAGDLTDTQYF; DNA: TGCGCCAGCAGCTTGTCGGCCCTCGCGGGGGACCTCACAGATACGCAGTATTTT
V: TRBV5-6; size: -; D: -; J: TRBJ2-1; CDR3: CASSPRIRLNHEQFF; DNA: TGTGCCAGCAGCCCTAGGATCAGGTTAAACCATGAGCAGTTCTTC
V: TRBV28; size: -; D: TRBD1; J: TRBJ1-5; CDR3: CASSLLGRGPNQPQHF; DNA: TGTGCCAGCAGTTTATTGGGCAGGGGGCCCAATCAGCCCCAGCATTTT
V: TRBV7-2; size: -; D: -; J: TRBJ2-3; CDR3: CASSTAGGPGTDTQYF; DNA: TGTGCCAGCAGCACTGCGGGCGGACCGGGTACAGATACGCAGTATTTT
V: TRBV12-3/TRBV12-4; size: -; D: -; J: TRBJ1-5; CDR3: CASSLAFPGLPQHF; DNA: TGTGCCAGCAGTTTAGCATTCCCTGGGCTGCCCCAGCATTTT
V: TRBV4-1; size: -; D: -; J: TRBJ1-2; CDR3: CASSQDRWQDYGYTF; DNA: TGCGCCAGCAGCCAAGATAGGTGGCAGGACTATGGCTACACCTTC
V: TRBV7-9; size: -; D: -; J: TRBJ1-5; CDR3: CASSLEGNNQPQHF; DNA: TGTGCCAGCAGCTTAGAAGGGAACAATCAGCCCCAGCATTTT
V: TRBV7-6; size: few; D: TRBD2; J: TRBJ2-7; CDR3: CASSRSGSSYNEQYF; DNA: TGTGCCAGCAGTCGTAGCGGGAGCTCCTACAATGAGCAGTACTTC
V: TRBV20-1; size: -; D: -; J: TRBJ2-7; CDR3: CSARSQRDVYEQYF; DNA: TGCAGTGCTAGAAGCCAGAGGGATGTATACGAGCAGTACTTC
V: TRBV27; size: -; D: -; J: TRBJ1-1; CDR3: CASSSDWGAFF; DNA: TGTGCCAGCAGTTCGGATTGGGGGGCTTTCTTT
V: TRBV29-1; size: -; D: TRBD1; J: TRBJ2-2; CDR3: CSVEGTANTGELFF; DNA: TGCAGCGTTGAGGGGACAGCGAACACCGGGGAGCTGTTTTTT
V: TRBV5-1; size: once; D: -; J: TRBJ1-1; CDR3: CASSDGQSLRNTEAFF; DNA: TGCGCCAGCAGCGACGGACAGAGCCTTCGGAACACTGAAGCTTTCTTT
V: TRBV11-2; size: -; D: -; J: TRBJ2-1; CDR3: CASSSLVGRADNEQFF; DNA: TGTGCCAGCAGTTCTCTCGTCGGCAGGGCGGACAATGAGCAGTTCTTC
V: TRBV4-2; size: -; D: -; J: TRBJ1-5; CDR3: CASSQDRRQLGGVWPQHF; DNA: TGTGCCAGCAGCCAAGATCGGAGACAGTTGGGGGGAGTTTGGCCCCAGCATTTT
V: TRBV6-5; size: -; D: TRBD2; J: TRBJ2-1; CDR3: CASSYQGTSGSYNEQFF; DNA: TGTGCCAGCAGTTACCAGGGGACTAGCGGATCCTACAATGAGCAGTTCTTC
V: TRBV7-9; size: -; D: TRBD1; J: TRBJ2-4; CDR3: CASSLGQGMEIGQYF; DNA: TGTGCCAGCAGCTTGGGACAGGGCATGGAGATTGGGCAGTACTTC
V: TRBV20-1; size: -; D: -; J: TRBJ1-1; CDR3: CSAPQIMNTEAFF; DNA: TGCAGTGCCCCACAGATCATGAACACTGAAGCTTTCTTT
V: TRBV27; size: -; D: -; J: TRBJ2-5; CDR3: CASGIPGLETQYF; DNA: TGTGCCAGCGGAATCCCGGGGCTAGAGACCCAGTACTTC
V: TRBV15; size: few; D: -; J: TRBJ2-5; CDR3: CATSRDQAYQETQYF; DNA: TGTGCCACCAGCAGAGATCAAGCCTACCAAGAGACCCAGTACTTC
V: TRBV4-1; size: -; D: TRBD2; J: TRBJ2-1; CDR3: CASSQLAGVNYNEQFF; DNA: TGCGCCAGCAGCCAACTAGCGGGAGTAAACTACAATGAGCAGTTCTTC
V: TRBV25-1; size: -; D: TRBD2; J: TRBJ2-5; CDR3: CASSEREDVETQYF; DNA: TGTGCCAGCAGTGAACGGGAGGACGTGGAGACCCAGTACTTC